This TCR beta chain was captured by sequencing in a study of blood T cell repertoires in COVID-19. About the study: Some COVID-19 samples were acute and others convalescent; all came from the United States, Italy and Spain.

Assay: immunoSEQ multiplex PCR; the TCRdb copy retains only in-frame clones and omits some. The sample consists of roughly 100,000 clones, around nine tenths of them appearing once. Patients at the Seattle site were enrolled during active infection and followed longitudinally. Trimming at V came to 4 bases and at J to 2 bases, leaving 4 bases not matched to a gene. This CDR3 comprises 16 residues. Germline V gives CDR1 MGHRA, CDR2 YSYEKL. This TCR was sampled from a woman aged 45-59 years with COVID-19, enrolled during active disease. The sample taken for sequencing was peripheral blood. The V and J genes are TRBV4-1 and TRBJ2-3, with 12 bases matching TRBD2. The CDR3 reads CASSLRTSGDTDTQYF. The CDR3 coding sequence is TGCGCCAGCAGCCTACGGACTAGCGGGGACACAGATACGCAGTATTTT.